This T cell receptor beta chain was observed in a study of read filtering for tumor transcriptome and immune sequencing. At the level of the study: Among patients, approximately 17 were male and 14 female, aged roughly 45 to 80 (mean around 68).

Study findings and constraints: IR-seq captured clonotypes deeper and more reliably than RNA-seq.

Molecular barcoded adaptors covering alpha/delta and beta/gamma chains were used on around 370 ng RNA. TCRdb analysed the reads with MiXCR anew, one entry per CDR3 protein. The data hold approximately 50,000 distinct CDR3 sequences, with 20% to 25% observed a single time. This clonotype was seen repeatedly, ten times or more. Its antigen is unknown. Germline lookup yields CDR1 MNHNS and CDR2 SASEGT. V lost 4 bases and J lost 4, with 18 bases in between. The CDR3 is made up of 16 amino acids. The sample comprised a population of CD138-negative cells sorted from bone marrow. The chain employs TRBV6-1 and TRBJ2-3; D might be TRBD1 or TRBD2, each matching 5 bases. The source of this sequence is a donor at least 40 years old with multiple myeloma. CDR3 nucleotides: TGTGCCAGCAGTGTTACCGGGACCCGCGGCGCAGATACGCAGTATTTT. It yields the protein CASSVTGTRGADTQYF.